Given below is one T cell receptor beta chain in context. These data come from a study of blood T cell repertoires in COVID-19. Study details: The analysed material was cDNA or gDNA that came from T cells, B-cell-depleted T cells, or PBMCs.

Germline lookup yields CDR1 KGHSY and CDR2 FQNENV. V gave up 0 bases and J gave up 6 bases, with 10 bases separating them. The length of the CDR3 is 14 residues. In the study's own analysis: Researchers report that nucleated cell counts were estimated from reference gene primer amplification. The data were produced by immunoSEQ multiplex PCR, yet TCRdb's version contains in-frame clones alone and is incomplete. V and J calls plus clone size are reproduced from that table; the DNA served to infer D and trimming. The sample lists 100,000 to 120,000 clones; 65% to 90% were seen once. The gene calls are TRBV16 and TRBJ2-3; maybe TRBD1 (6 bases). The TCR comes from an older woman with acute or convalescent COVID-19. Material for sequencing was peripheral blood. The DNA for the CDR3 is TGTGCCAGCAGCCAATCGTCAGGGGCCGATACGCAGTATTTT. The encoded protein is CASSQSSGADTQYF.